A single sample is the source of the 19 T cell receptor beta chains below, sequenced in a study of T cells in women clearing cervical HPV infection. TCRdb keeps only in-frame clones here, not all; method: immunoSEQ multiplex PCR. The repertoire table contains about 20,000 clones. Sequencing was done on a sample of blood buffy coat. These receptors were taken from a woman between 18 and 75 years old with a cervical HPV16 infection that either progressed to CIN3+ or cleared (not recorded which).

About this clone itself: The CDR3 extends 3 residues past the end of the read, so its final part is completed from the germline J gene. The same CDR3 arises from other DNA sequences in this sample as well. The chain uses TRBV5-1 and TRBJ1-6, with TRBD1 matching 11 bases. The CDR3 spans 16 residues. Looked up from germline, CDR1 is SGHRS and CDR2 is YFSETQ. Trimming removed 5 bases from V and 10 bases from J; junction bases left unmatched: 11. The covered CDR3 bases are TGCGCCAGCAGTTCCACGAGGACAGGGGGCAAATCACCC. It translates to CASSSTRTGGKSP. The entire CDR3 reads CASSSTRTGGKSPLHF.

Details on this clone: The read terminates 3 residues before the CDR3 end, so the remaining end is supplied by the germline J gene. The chain combines TRBV7-9 with TRBJ2-7, with D perhaps matching TRBD1 (5 bases). Deletions cut 3 bases from V and 4 bases from J, with 7 bases between. CDR1 and CDR2 from the germline V gene are SEHNR and FQNEAQ (reference sequence). This CDR3 is built from 12 residues. The CDR3 reads CASSLDNYEQYF. CDR3 bases read: TGTGCCAGCAGCTTGGACAATTACGAG.

About this clone itself: From the germline J gene comes the end of the CDR3, since the read stops 3 residues before it. This chain links TRBV7-3 with TRBJ2-7; tentatively, D is TRBD1 (6 bases). There are 17 residues in the CDR3. Per germline, CDR1 SGHTA and CDR2 FQGTGA. V gave up 0 bases and J gave up 3 bases, with 18 bases separating them. The sequenced part of the CDR3 DNA is TGTGCCAGCAGCTTAACCCCCCTCGGGCAGGGGCGCTACGAG. Its translation is CASSLTPLGQGRYE. The entire CDR3 reads CASSLTPLGQGRYEQYF. The variable domain in full, completed from reference TRBV7-3 and TRBJ2-7, reads GAGVSQTPSNKVTEKGKYVELRCDPISGHTALYWYRQSLGQGPEFLIYFQGTGAADDSGLPNDRFFAVRPEGSVSTLKIQRTERGDSAVYLCASSLTPLGQGRYEQYFGPGTRLTVT.

This CDR3 is CASSQDNRGNTEAFF. The part of the CDR3 DNA that was read is TGCGCCAGCAGCCAAGATAACAGGGGTAACACTGAA. V and J are TRBV4-1 and TRBJ1-1; 7 bases fit TRBD1. The CDR3 goes on 3 residues after the read ends, and that part is filled in from the germline J gene. The CDR3 spans 15 residues. Germline V gene sequence: CDR1 MGHRA, CDR2 YSYEKL. V dropped 0 bases and J dropped 2; count of bases not matched to a gene: 3.

To note about this clone: With the read ending 3 residues before the CDR3 end, the germline J gene is used to fill in that end. The chain joins TRBV7-8 to TRBJ1-2; 8 bases agree with TRBD1. Germline-derived CDR1 and CDR2 are SGHVS and FQNEAQ. The length of the CDR3 is 15 residues. V was clipped by 5 bases and J by 6 bases; unmatched bases: 11. This CDR3 reads CASSPSDRGGDGYTF. The DNA read from the CDR3 is TGTGCCAGCAGCCCGAGCGACAGGGGAGGAGATGGC.

Worth noting for this clone: The read stops 3 residues short of the end of the CDR3; the missing end is completed from the germline J gene. V gene TRBV30 combines with J gene TRBJ1-5, with TRBD1 matching over 7 bases. CDR1 is GTSNPN and CDR2 is SVGIG in the germline V gene (reference sequence). J was trimmed by 7 bases and V by 5 bases; bases with no gene match: 8. The CDR3 covers 13 residues. CDR3 DNA (partial): TGTGCCTGGGGTAACAGGGGTGGACAGCCC. As protein: CAWGNRGGQP. The full CDR3 reads CAWGNRGGQPQHF.

A word on this clone: The CDR3 end lies 3 residues beyond the end of the read and is filled in from the germline J gene. V is TRBV12-3 or TRBV12-4 and J is TRBJ2-3; a possible D gene is TRBD2 (6 bases). V was shortened by 5 bases and J by 0 bases, with 12 bases between the two germline ends. This CDR3 has 15 residues. The covered CDR3 bases are TGTGCCAGCAGTCCCGGGACTGCAAGCACAGATACG. It is translated as CASSPGTASTDT. The entire CDR3 reads CASSPGTASTDTQYF.

As for this clone: The read ends 3 residues early relative to the CDR3; the germline J gene fills the gap. The genes are TRBV6-2 or TRBV6-3 and TRBJ2-2; no definite D call. Germline values: CDR1 MNHEY, CDR2 SVGEGT. V dropped 2 bases and J dropped 5 bases, with 9 bases sitting between them. This CDR3 has 14 residues. CDR3 sequence: CASSYQATTGELFF. Incomplete CDR3 DNA: TGTGCCAGCAGTTACCAAGCAACGACCGGGGAG.

Worth noting for this clone: The read comes to an end 3 residues before the CDR3 does, leaving the germline J gene to fill in the end. J is TRBJ2-5 and V is TRBV5-6, with 7 bases fitting TRBD2. The germline V gene has CDR1 SGHDT and CDR2 YYEEEE. With 4 bases clipped from V and 5 bases from J, the junction kept 11 bases outside the gene matches. The CDR3 is 15 amino acids. CDR3 residues: CASSPPAGSEETQYF. The CDR3 bases that were read are TGTGCCAGCAGCCCCCCAGCGGGGAGTGAGGAGACC.

Remarks on this clone: The CDR3 end falls 3 residues outside the read, so it is completed with the germline J gene. V gene TRBV19 combines with J gene TRBJ1-4; D is undetermined. Trimming took 7 bases from V and 7 from J, leaving 19 bases between them. The germline CDR1 and CDR2 sequences are LNHDA and SQIVND (reference sequence). This CDR3 is 15 amino acids long. CDR3 residues: CASNGPHLFGEKLFF. The CDR3 DNA, read in part, is TGTGCCAGTAATGGGCCCCACCTATTTGGTGAAAAA.

About this clone: Coverage ceases 3 residues before the CDR3 finishes, and the germline J gene fills in the end. V usage is TRBV29-1 and J usage is TRBJ1-2; no reliable D call. The CDR3 is 12 residues long. CDR1 and CDR2 from the germline V gene are SQVTM and ANQGSEA. Trimming removed 6 bases at V and 0 bases at J, with 8 bases between. Here the CDR3 reads CSVVLTNYGYTF. The sequenced part of the CDR3 DNA is TGCAGCGTGGTACTAACTAACTATGGC.

Comment on this clone: Read sequence stops 3 residues before the CDR3 end, and the germline J gene provides the missing end. This chain uses TRBV12-5 with TRBJ2-3; TRBD1 agrees at 7 bases. The CDR3 length is 15 residues. Germline V gene sequence: CDR1 LGHNT, CDR2 FRNRAP. The CDR3 here is CASGPWDSLQETQYF. Partial CDR3 DNA: TGTGCTAGTGGTCCATGGGACAGTCTCCAAGAGACG. The whole variable domain, filled in from reference TRBV12-5 and TRBJ2-3, reads DARVTQTPRHKVTEMGQEVTMRCQPILGHNTVFWYRQTMMQGLELLAYFRNRAPLDDSGMPKDRFSAEMPDATLATLKIQPSEPRDSAVYFCASGPWDSLQETQYFGPGTRLTVL.

Comments on this clone: One end of the junction is discordant with germline, which a read error may explain. This sample also contains other DNA sequences that code for the same CDR3. CDR3 DNA, as far as it was read: TGTGCCAGCAGCTTAACGGGGGGTACTGGAAACACA. It codes for CASSLTGGTGNT. The full CDR3 reads CASSLTGGTGNTIYF. The chain recombines TRBV5-4 with TRBJ1-3; possibly TRBD1 for D (5 bases). Read sequence stops 3 residues before the CDR3 end, and the germline J gene provides the missing end. CDR3 length equals 15 residues. The germline V gene encodes CDR1 SGHNT and CDR2 YYREEE (reference sequence).

Of note for this clone: The read stops 3 residues short of the end of the CDR3; the missing end is completed from the germline J gene. The chain links TRBV5-5 to TRBJ2-4; D remains ambiguous. Germline lookup yields CDR1 SGHKS and CDR2 YYEKEE (reference sequence). The CDR3 sequence is 14 residues long. Incomplete CDR3 DNA: TGTGCCAGCAGCTTACCGCACACTAACTATGGT. Its translation is CASSLPHTNYG. The entire CDR3 protein reads CASSLPHTNYGQYF.

With respect to this clone: With the read ending 3 residues before the CDR3 end, the germline J gene is used to fill in that end. This sequence joins TRBV6-1 and TRBJ2-3; 12 bases agree with TRBD2. The germline gives CDR1 MNHNS, CDR2 SASEGT. The CDR3 runs to 15 residues. The sequenced part of the CDR3 DNA is TGTGCCAGCAGTGAACTAGCGGGGGGGCAAGAGACG. Translated: CASSELAGGQET. The whole CDR3 reads CASSELAGGQETQYF.

CDR3 residues: CASSEDRGLLSPLHF. Partial CDR3 DNA: TGTGCCAGCAGTGAGGACAGGGGGCTTCTTTCACCC. The gene calls are TRBV28 and TRBJ1-6, with 11 nucleotides matching TRBD1. With the read ending 3 residues before the CDR3 end, the germline J gene is used to fill in that end. The germline CDR1 and CDR2 sequences are MDHEN and SYDVKM. V dropped 5 bases and J dropped 9; count of bases not matched to a gene: 6. The CDR3 has 15 amino acids.

As regards this clone: The read ends 3 residues before the CDR3 terminus; that terminus is restored from the germline J gene. The chain is built from TRBV7-2 and TRBJ2-5, with D possibly matching TRBD1 (6 bases). The CDR3 contains 13 residues. Trimming pared 5 bases from V and 1 base from J, leaving 8 bases between. The germline gives CDR1 SGHTA, CDR2 FQGNSA. Partial CDR3 DNA: TGTGCCAGCAGCAAACAGGGCCAAGAGACC. Translated, it gives CASSKQGQET. The whole CDR3 sequence reads CASSKQGQETQYF. Combining the CDR3 with reference TRBV7-2 and TRBJ2-5 gives the whole variable domain GAGVSQSPSNKVTEKGKDVELRCDPISGHTALYWYRQSLGQGLEFLIYFQGNSAPDKSGLPSDRFSAERTGGSVSTLTIQRTQQEDSAVYLCASSKQGQETQYFGPGTRLLVL.

Concerning this clone: Read sequence stops 3 residues before the CDR3 end, and the germline J gene provides the missing end. The chain recombines TRBV20-1 with TRBJ2-2; D is perhaps TRBD1 (6 bases). Germline lookup yields CDR1 DFQATT and CDR2 SNEGSKA (reference sequence). The CDR3 is made up of 13 amino acids. CDR3 residues: CSARDSRNSPLFF. CDR3 bases read: TGCAGTGCTAGGGACAGTAGGAATTCACCG.

In regard to this clone: The DNA ends 3 residues before the CDR3 does, and the rest of the CDR3 is filled in from the germline J gene. The chain carries TRBV4-1 and TRBJ2-7; 7 nucleotides match TRBD1. This CDR3 is 15 amino acids long. J was trimmed by 2 bases and V by 1 base; bases with no gene match: 5. CDR1 and CDR2 from the germline V gene are MGHRA and YSYEKL. Partial CDR3 DNA: TGCGCCAGCAGCCAAGTCCTACAGGGGCCCTACGAG. Its protein product is CASSQVLQGPYE. The CDR3, in full, reads CASSQVLQGPYEQYF.